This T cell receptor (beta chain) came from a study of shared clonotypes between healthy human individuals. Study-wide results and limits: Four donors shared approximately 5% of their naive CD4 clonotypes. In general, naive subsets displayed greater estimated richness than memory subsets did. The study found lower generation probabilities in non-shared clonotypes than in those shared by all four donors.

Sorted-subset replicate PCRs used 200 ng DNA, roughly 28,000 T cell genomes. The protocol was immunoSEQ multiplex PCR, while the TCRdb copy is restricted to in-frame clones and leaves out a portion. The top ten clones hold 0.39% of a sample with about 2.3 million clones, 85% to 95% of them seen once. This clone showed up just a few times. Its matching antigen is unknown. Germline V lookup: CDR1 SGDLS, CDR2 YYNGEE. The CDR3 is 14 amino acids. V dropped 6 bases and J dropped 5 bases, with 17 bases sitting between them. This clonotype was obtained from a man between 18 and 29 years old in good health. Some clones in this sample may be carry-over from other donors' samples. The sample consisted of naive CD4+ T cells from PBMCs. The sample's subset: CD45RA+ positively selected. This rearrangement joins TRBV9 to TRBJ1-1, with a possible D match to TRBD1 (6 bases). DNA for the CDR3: TGTGCCAGCAATACCAGGGGAGTCGGGACTGAAGCTTTCTTT. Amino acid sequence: CASNTRGVGTEAFF.